Listed here are 8 T cell receptor beta chains from one sample, sequenced in a study of blood T cell repertoires in COVID-19. Sequencing used immunoSEQ multiplex PCR; TCRdb keeps in-frame clones, though not all of them. This sample has just over 250,000 clones, with about nine tenths found just once. Material: peripheral blood. The origin of the receptors is a man aged 40-55 years who had recovered from COVID-19.

The chain combines TRBV27 with TRBJ1-3; tentative D call: TRBD1 (5 bases). The CDR3 sequence is 13 residues long. Trimming pared 4 bases from V and 3 bases from J, leaving 7 bases between. Germline CDR1 reads MNHEY; CDR2 reads SMNVEV (reference sequence). CDR3: CASSSGGGNTIYF. In DNA, the CDR3 is TGTGCCAGCAGTTCCGGGGGTGGAAACACCATATATTTT.

The chain joins TRBV14 to TRBJ2-1, with 8 bases identical to TRBD2. The J segment lost 9 bases and the V segment lost 3 bases, leaving 7 bases of the junction unmatched. Germline V gives CDR1 SGHDN, CDR2 FVKESK. The CDR3 is made up of 14 amino acids. The DNA of the CDR3 is TGTGCCAGCAGCCACCAAAGCGGGAGTATTGAGCAGTTCTTC. Amino acid sequence: CASSHQSGSIEQFF.

The chain is built from TRBV11-3 and TRBJ2-5; 11 nucleotides align to TRBD2. From germline, CDR1 is SGHNT and CDR2 YENEEA. The trim removed 1 base at V and 4 bases at J, leaving 2 bases unmatched. The CDR3 spans 15 residues. The CDR3 region is CASSLGGLAAETQYF. For the CDR3, the DNA is TGTGCCAGCAGCTTAGGGGGACTAGCGGCAGAGACCCAGTACTTC. Using reference TRBV11-3 and TRBJ2-5 for the parts outside the CDR3, the full variable domain is EAGVVQSPRYKIIEKKQPVAFWCNPISGHNTLYWYLQNLGQGPELLIRYENEEAVDDSQLPKDRFSAERLKGVDSTLKIQPAELGDSAVYLCASSLGGLAAETQYFGPGTRLLVL.

This clone was detected only once. The CDR3: CASSSWSGGALDTQYF. In nucleotides, the CDR3 is TGCGCCAGCAGCTCCTGGAGCGGGGGGGCTCTGGATACGCAGTATTTT. The V gene is TRBV5-1, the J gene TRBJ2-3; 10 bases are shared with TRBD2. The germline V gene encodes CDR1 SGHRS and CDR2 YFSETQ. The CDR3 totals 16 residues. V shed 3 bases and J 6 bases; nucleotides not matched to a gene: 10. Using reference TRBV5-1 and TRBJ2-3 for the parts outside the CDR3, the full variable domain is KAGVTQTPRYLIKTRGQQVTLSCSPISGHRSVSWYQQTPGQGLQFLFEYFSETQRNKGNFPGRFSGRQFSNSRSEMNVSTLELGDSALYLCASSSWSGGALDTQYFGPGTRLTVL.

This sequence joins TRBV28 and TRBJ1-5, with TRBD1 identical over 8 bases. The germline CDR1 and CDR2 sequences are MDHEN and SYDVKM. CDR3 size: 13 residues. Losses at the gene ends were 9 bases for V and 7 bases for J; bases not matched to a gene: 8. The CDR3 nucleotides are TGTGCCAGTTGCGGACAGGGTGGACAGCCCCAGCATTTT. Translation gives CASCGQGGQPQHF.

V gene TRBV19 combines with J gene TRBJ1-5; no definite D call. Between the trimmed V and J ends, which lost 1 base and 1 base, there was a span of 8 bases. CDR1 and CDR2 (germline): LNHDA, SQIVND (reference sequence). The CDR3 covers 15 residues. CDR3 coding DNA: TGTGCCAGTAGTATAGTGAGCAGGAGCAATCAGCCCCAGCATTTT. The encoded protein is CASSIVSRSNQPQHF.

V usage is TRBV19 and J usage is TRBJ1-5, with 8 bases fitting TRBD1. Per germline, CDR1 LNHDA and CDR2 SQIVND (reference sequence). Trimming cost V 8 bases and J 9 bases; bases outside gene matches: 9. The CDR3 runs to 13 residues. The CDR3 loop reads CASGTGGMVPQHF. DNA of the CDR3: TGTGCCAGTGGAACAGGGGGAATGGTGCCCCAGCATTTT.

In DNA, the CDR3 is TGTGCCAGCAGCTTAGGACGGGACACCGACTCTGGAAACACCATATATTTT. Translation: CASSLGRDTDSGNTIYF. The rearrangement uses TRBV13 and TRBJ1-3; the D gene is possibly TRBD1 (6 bases). Trimming stripped 0 bases from V and 0 bases from J, with 12 bases between. This CDR3 is 17 amino acids long. The germline V gene encodes CDR1 PRHDT and CDR2 FYEKMQ (reference sequence).